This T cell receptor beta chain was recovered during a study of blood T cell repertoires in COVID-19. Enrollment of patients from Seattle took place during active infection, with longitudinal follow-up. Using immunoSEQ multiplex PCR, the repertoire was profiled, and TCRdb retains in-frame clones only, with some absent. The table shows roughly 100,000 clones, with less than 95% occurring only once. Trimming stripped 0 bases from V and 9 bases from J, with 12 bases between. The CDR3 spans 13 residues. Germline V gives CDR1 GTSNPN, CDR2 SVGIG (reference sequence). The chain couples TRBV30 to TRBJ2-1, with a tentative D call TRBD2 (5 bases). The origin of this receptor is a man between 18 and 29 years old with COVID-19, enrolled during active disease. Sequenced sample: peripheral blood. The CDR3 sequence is CAWSVGRGIEQFF. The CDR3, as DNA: TGTGCCTGGAGTGTGGGCCGGGGAATTGAGCAGTTCTTC.